This TCR beta chain was sequenced for a study of cytomegalovirus exposure and HLA in healthy donors. The PCR made use of 60 Vbeta and 13 Jbeta primers. Sequencing was performed with immunoSEQ multiplex PCR; in TCRdb, only in-frame clones are kept and a portion is missing. The table has approximately 150,000 clones, roughly 80% seen once. Unmatched junction bases numbered 4, after V lost 4 bases and J lost 4 bases. The CDR3 length is 14 residues. Germline V CDR1 and CDR2: SGHNT, YYREEE (reference sequence). V gene TRBV5-4 combines with J gene TRBJ2-5; the match to TRBD1 covers 10 bases. The source material was PBMCs. This TCR was sampled from a man younger than 35 in good health and CMV-seronegative. The CDR3 sequence is CASSRQGAVETQYF. The CDR3 DNA is TGTGCCAGCAGCCGACAGGGGGCTGTAGAGACCCAGTACTTC.